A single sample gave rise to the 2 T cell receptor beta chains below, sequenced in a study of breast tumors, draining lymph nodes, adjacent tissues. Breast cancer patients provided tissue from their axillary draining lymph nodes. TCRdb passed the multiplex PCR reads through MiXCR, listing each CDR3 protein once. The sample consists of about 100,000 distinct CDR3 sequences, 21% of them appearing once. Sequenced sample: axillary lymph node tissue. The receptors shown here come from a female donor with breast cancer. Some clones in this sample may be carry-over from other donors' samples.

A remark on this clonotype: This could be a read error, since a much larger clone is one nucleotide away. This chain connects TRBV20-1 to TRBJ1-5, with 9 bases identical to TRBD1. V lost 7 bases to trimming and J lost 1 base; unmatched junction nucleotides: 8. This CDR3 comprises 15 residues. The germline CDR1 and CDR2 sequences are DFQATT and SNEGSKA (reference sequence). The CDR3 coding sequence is TGCAGTGGTGAGACAGGGGGGGCGAGCAATCAGCCCCAGCATTTT. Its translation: CSGETGGASNQPQHF.

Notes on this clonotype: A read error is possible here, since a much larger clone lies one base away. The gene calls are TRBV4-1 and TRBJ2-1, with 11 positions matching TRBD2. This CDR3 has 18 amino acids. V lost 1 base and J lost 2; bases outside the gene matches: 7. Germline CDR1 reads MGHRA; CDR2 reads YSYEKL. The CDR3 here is CASSQGWVGLAAYNEQFF. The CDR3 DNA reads TGCGCCAGCAGCCAAGGGTGGGTGGGACTAGCGGCCTACAATGAGCAGTTCTTC.